One T cell receptor (beta chain) is described in this entry. CDR3 length: 10 amino acids. V was clipped by 10 bases and J by 8 bases, with 11 bases between them. Germline values: CDR1 MNHEY, CDR2 SVGAGI. The entry originates in a study of control samples from healthy donors and cancer patients. The method was immunoSEQ multiplex PCR; TCRdb's version includes in-frame clones alone and lacks a portion of them. The table includes tens of thousands of clones, 90% to 95% detected once. Sequenced: blood. The sequence came from a man younger than 45 in good health. This chain uses TRBV6-5 with TRBJ1-1; D unclear. The DNA for the CDR3 is TGTGCCAACTTTAGTGACGAAGCTTTCTTT. It is translated as CANFSDEAFF.